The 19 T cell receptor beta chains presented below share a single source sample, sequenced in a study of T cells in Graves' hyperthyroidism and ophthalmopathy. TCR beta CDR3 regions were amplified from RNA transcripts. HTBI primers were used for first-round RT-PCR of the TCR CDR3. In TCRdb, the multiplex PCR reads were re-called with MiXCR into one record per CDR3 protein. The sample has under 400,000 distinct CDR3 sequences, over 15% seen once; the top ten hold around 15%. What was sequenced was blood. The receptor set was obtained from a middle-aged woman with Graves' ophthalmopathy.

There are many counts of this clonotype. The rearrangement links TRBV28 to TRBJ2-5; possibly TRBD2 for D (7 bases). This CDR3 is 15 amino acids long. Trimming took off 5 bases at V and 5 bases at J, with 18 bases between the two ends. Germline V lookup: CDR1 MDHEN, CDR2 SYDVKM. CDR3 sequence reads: CASSRGGGGDETQYF. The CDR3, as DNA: TGTGCCAGCAGTCGCGGGGGCGGAGGGGATGAGACCCAGTACTTC.

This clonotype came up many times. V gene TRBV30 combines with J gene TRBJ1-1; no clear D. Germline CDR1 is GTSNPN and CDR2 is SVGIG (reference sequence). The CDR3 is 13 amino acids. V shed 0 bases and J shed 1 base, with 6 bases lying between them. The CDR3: CAWSVSENTEAFF. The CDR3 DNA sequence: TGTGCCTGGAGTGTATCGGAGAACACTGAAGCTTTCTTT.

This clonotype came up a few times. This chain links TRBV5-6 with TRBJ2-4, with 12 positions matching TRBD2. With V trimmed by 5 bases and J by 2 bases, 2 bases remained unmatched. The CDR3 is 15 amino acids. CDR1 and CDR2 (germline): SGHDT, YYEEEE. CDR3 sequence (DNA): TGTGCCAGCAGACTAGCGGGAGGTTCCAAAAACATTCAGTACTTC. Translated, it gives CASRLAGGSKNIQYF.

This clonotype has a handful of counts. In DNA, the CDR3 is TGTGCCAGCAGCCCCAGACTAGCGGGCGCCACCGGGGAGCTGTTTTTT. The encoded protein is CASSPRLAGATGELFF. V usage is TRBV11-2 and J usage is TRBJ2-2, with 10 bases identical to TRBD2. The trim removed 5 bases at V and 4 bases at J, leaving 7 bases unmatched. This CDR3 region has 16 residues. From germline, CDR1 is SGHAT and CDR2 FQNNGV. Full variable domain (rest looked up from reference TRBV11-2 and TRBJ2-2): EAGVAQSPRYKIIEKRQSVAFWCNPISGHATLYWYQQILGQGPKLLIQFQNNGVVDDSQLPKDRFSAERLKGVDSTLKIQPAKLEDSAVYLCASSPRLAGATGELFFGEGSRLTVL.

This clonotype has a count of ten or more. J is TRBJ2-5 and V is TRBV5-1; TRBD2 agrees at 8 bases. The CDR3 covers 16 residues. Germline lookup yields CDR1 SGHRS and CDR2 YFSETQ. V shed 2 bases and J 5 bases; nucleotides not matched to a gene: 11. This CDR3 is CASSFRATGGPETQYF. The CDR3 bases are TGCGCCAGCAGCTTTAGGGCGACGGGAGGGCCGGAGACCCAGTACTTC.

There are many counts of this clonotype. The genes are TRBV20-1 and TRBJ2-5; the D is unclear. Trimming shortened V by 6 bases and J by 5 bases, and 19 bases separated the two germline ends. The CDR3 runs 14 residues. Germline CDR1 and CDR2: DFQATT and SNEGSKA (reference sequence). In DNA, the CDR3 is TGCAGTGCGCCCACCCCACTAATTGGGGAGACCCAGTACTTC. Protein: CSAPTPLIGETQYF.

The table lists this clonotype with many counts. CDR3 amino acids: CASKTLQGDEQYF. Written as DNA, the CDR3 is TGCGCCAGCAAAACCCTACAGGGAGACGAGCAGTACTTC. The gene calls are TRBV4-1 and TRBJ2-7; D may be TRBD1 (6 bases). Deletions cut 7 bases from V and 5 bases from J, with 15 bases between. The CDR3 spans 13 residues. Germline assignment: CDR1 MGHRA and CDR2 YSYEKL.

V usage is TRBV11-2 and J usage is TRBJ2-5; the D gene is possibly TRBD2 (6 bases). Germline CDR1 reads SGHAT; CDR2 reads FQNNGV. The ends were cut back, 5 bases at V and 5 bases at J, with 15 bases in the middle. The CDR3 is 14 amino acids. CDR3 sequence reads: CASSGGGGAETQYF. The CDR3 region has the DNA TGTGCCAGCAGCGGCGGCGGCGGGGCGGAGACCCAGTACTTC.

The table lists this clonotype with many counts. The CDR3 reads CASSFVYQETQYF. CDR3 in DNA: TGTGCCAGCAGTTTTGTGTACCAAGAGACCCAGTACTTC. The chain joins TRBV28 to TRBJ2-5; D unclear. CDR1 and CDR2 (germline): MDHEN, SYDVKM. The CDR3 length is 13 residues. Trimming removed 3 bases at V and 0 bases at J, with 5 bases between.

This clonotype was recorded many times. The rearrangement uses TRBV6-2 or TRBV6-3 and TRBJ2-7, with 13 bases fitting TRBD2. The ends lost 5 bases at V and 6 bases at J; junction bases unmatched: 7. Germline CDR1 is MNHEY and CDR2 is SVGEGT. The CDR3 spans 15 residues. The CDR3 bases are TGTGCCAGCAGTAAAACTAGCGGGAGGGCCCTCGAGCAGTACTTC. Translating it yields CASSKTSGRALEQYF.

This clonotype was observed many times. The chain's CDR3 is CASSLGPSGSVYEQYF. Here the CDR3 DNA reads TGTGCCAGCAGCTTAGGTCCTAGCGGGAGTGTCTACGAGCAGTACTTC. The chain links TRBV11-2 to TRBJ2-7; 10 bases are a match to TRBD2. Germline loops: CDR1 SGHAT, CDR2 FQNNGV. V shed 1 base and J 3 bases; nucleotides not matched to a gene: 6. This CDR3 is 16 amino acids long.

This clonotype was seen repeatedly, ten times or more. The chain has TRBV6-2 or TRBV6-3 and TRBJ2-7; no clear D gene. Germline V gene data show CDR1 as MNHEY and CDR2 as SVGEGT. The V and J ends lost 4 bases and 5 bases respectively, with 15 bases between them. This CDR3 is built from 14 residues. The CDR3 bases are TGTGCCAGCAGTTTTAGAGGCATGTTCGACGAGCAGTACTTC. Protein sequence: CASSFRGMFDEQYF.

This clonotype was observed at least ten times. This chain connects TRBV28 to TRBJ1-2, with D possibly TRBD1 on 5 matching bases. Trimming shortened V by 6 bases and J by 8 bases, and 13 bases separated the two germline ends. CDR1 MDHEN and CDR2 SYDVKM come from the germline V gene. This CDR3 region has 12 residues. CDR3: CASRKGLGGYTF. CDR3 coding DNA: TGTGCCAGCAGAAAGGGGTTAGGGGGCTACACCTTC.

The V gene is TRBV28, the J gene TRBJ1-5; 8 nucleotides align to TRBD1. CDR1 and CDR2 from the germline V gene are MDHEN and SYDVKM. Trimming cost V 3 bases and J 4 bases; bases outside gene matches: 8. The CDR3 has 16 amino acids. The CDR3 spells CASSFPLTGGNQPQHF. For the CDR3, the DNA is TGTGCCAGCAGTTTCCCCCTAACAGGGGGGAATCAGCCCCAGCATTTT. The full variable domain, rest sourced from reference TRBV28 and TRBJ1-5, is DVKVTQSSRYLVKRTGEKVFLECVQDMDHENMFWYRQDPGLGLRLIYFSYDVKMKEKGDIPEGYSVSREKKERFSLILESASTNQTSMYLCASSFPLTGGNQPQHFGDGTRLSIL.

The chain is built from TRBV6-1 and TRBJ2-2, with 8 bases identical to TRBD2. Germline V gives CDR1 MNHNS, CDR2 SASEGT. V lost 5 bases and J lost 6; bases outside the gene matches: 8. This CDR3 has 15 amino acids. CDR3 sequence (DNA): TGTGCCAGCAGTCAACCGGGAGGGCCATCCGGGGAGCTGTTTTTT. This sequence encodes CASSQPGGPSGELFF.

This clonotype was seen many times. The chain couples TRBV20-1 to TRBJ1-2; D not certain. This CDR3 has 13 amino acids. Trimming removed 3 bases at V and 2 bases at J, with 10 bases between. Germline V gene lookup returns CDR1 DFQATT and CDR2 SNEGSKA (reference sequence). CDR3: CSASSGVNYGYTF. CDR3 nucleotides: TGCAGTGCTAGTTCCGGGGTGAACTATGGCTACACCTTC.

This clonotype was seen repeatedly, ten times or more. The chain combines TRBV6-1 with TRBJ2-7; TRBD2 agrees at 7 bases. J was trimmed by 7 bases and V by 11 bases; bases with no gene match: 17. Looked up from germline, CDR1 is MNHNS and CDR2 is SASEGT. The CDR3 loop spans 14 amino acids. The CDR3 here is CAVRGDPHPGEQYF. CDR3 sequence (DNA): TGTGCCGTCCGGGGGGATCCTCACCCGGGGGAGCAGTACTTC.

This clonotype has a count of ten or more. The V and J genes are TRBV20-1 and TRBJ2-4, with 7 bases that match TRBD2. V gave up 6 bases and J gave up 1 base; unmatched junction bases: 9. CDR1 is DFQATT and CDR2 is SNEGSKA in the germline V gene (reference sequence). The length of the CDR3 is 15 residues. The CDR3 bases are TGCAGTGCCGTTGGGGACGGGGGGGCCAAAAACATTCAGTACTTC. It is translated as CSAVGDGGAKNIQYF.

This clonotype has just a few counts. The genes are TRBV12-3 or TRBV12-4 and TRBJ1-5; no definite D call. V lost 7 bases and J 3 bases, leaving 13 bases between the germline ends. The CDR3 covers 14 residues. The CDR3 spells CASTMGGSNQPQHF. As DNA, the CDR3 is TGTGCCAGCACCATGGGAGGGTCCAATCAGCCCCAGCATTTT.